A single sample is the source of the 2 T cell receptor beta chains below, sequenced in a study of Graves' ophthalmopathy and Graves' hyperthyroidism. CDR3 regions of TCR beta were amplified from RNA transcripts. The library came from an HTBI-primed first-round RT-PCR and a second-round multiplex PCR. TCRdb recomputed calls from the multiplex PCR reads with MiXCR, one row per CDR3 protein. The table has some 1.1 million distinct CDR3 sequences, about 40% seen once. Sequenced input: peripheral blood or thyroid tissue (not recorded which). The receptors were sampled from an adult man with Graves' hyperthyroidism.

The chain recombines TRBV20-1 with TRBJ1-4, with D possibly TRBD1 on 6 matching bases. The germline V gene encodes CDR1 DFQATT and CDR2 SNEGSKA (reference sequence). Trimming pared 7 bases from V and 11 bases from J, leaving 14 bases between. The CDR3 consists of 11 residues. The CDR3 is CSGRRGTKLFF. In DNA, the CDR3 is TGCAGTGGGAGGAGGGGGACGAAACTGTTTTTT.

The chain carries TRBV6-2 or TRBV6-3 and TRBJ2-7; D remains ambiguous. The CDR3 is made up of 14 amino acids. V lost 5 bases to trimming and J lost 4 bases, with 15 bases between them. Germline CDR1 MNHEY, CDR2 SVGEGT. The CDR3 region has the DNA TGTGCCAGCAGTCGCCGGGCTACAGAGTACGAGCAGTACTTC. Its translation: CASSRRATEYEQYF.